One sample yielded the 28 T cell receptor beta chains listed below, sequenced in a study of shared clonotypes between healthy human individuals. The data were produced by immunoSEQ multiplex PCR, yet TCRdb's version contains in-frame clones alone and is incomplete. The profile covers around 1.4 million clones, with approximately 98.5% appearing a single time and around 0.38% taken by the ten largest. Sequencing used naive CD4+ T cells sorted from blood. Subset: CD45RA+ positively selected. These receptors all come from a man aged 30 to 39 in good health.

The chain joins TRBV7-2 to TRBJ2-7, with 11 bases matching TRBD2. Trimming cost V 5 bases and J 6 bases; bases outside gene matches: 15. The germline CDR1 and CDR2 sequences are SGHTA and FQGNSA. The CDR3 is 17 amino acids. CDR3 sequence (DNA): TGTGCCAGCAGCCCGGGACTAGCGGAACTCTGGCACGGCGAGCAGTACTTC. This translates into CASSPGLAELWHGEQYF.

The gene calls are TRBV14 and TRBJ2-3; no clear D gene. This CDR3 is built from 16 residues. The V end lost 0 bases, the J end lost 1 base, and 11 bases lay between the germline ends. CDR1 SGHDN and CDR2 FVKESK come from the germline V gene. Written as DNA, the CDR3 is TGTGCCAGCAGCCAAGACAGGACCCTGGGCACAGATACGCAGTATTTT. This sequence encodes CASSQDRTLGTDTQYF.

CDR3 amino acids: CAISGQGTNYGYTF. In nucleotides, the CDR3 is TGTGCCATCAGTGGCCAGGGTACTAACTATGGCTACACCTTC. The V call is TRBV10-3, the J call TRBJ1-2, with D perhaps matching TRBD1 (5 bases). The CDR3 loop spans 14 amino acids. Germline V CDR1 and CDR2: ENHRY, SYGVKD. V dropped 4 bases and J dropped 0 bases, with 9 bases sitting between them.

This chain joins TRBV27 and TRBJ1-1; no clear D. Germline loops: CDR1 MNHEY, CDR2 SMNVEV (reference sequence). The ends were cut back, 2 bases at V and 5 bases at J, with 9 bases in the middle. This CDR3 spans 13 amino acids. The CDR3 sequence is CASSLEPGTEAFF. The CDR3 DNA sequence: TGTGCCAGCAGTTTAGAACCGGGAACTGAAGCTTTCTTT.

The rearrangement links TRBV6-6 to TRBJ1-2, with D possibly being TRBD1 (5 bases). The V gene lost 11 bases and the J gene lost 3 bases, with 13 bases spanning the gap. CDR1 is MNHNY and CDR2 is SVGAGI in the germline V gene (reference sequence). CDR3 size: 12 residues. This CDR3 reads CAGEDSYYGYTF. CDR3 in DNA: TGTGCCGGTGAAGACAGCTACTATGGCTACACCTTC.

CDR3 sequence: CASSLQGLARRTGELFF. Written as DNA, the CDR3 is TGTGCCAGCAGCCTGCAGGGACTAGCGAGGAGGACCGGGGAGCTGTTTTTT. The chain recombines TRBV7-9 with TRBJ2-2; 10 bases are shared with TRBD2. The CDR3 totals 17 residues. CDR1 is SEHNR and CDR2 is FQNEAQ in the germline V gene (reference sequence). Trimming cost V 5 bases and J 5 bases; bases outside gene matches: 11.

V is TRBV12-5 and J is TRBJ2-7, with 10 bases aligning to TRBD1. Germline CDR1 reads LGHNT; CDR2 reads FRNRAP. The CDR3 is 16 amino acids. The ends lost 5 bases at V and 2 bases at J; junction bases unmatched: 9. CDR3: CASGPIRDRGTYEQYF. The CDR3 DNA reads TGTGCTAGTGGTCCAATCCGGGACAGGGGCACCTACGAGCAGTACTTC. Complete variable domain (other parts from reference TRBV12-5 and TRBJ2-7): DARVTQTPRHKVTEMGQEVTMRCQPILGHNTVFWYRQTMMQGLELLAYFRNRAPLDDSGMPKDRFSAEMPDATLATLKIQPSEPRDSAVYFCASGPIRDRGTYEQYFGPGTRLTVT.

CDR3 amino acids: CASSEAWHFNQPQHF. Written as DNA, the CDR3 is TGTGCCAGCAGTGAAGCGTGGCATTTCAATCAGCCCCAGCATTTT. This chain connects TRBV6-1 to TRBJ1-5; no reliable D call. In germline, CDR1 is MNHNS, CDR2 SASEGT. V was pared by 0 bases and J by 3 bases, with 9 bases between. CDR3 length: 15 residues.

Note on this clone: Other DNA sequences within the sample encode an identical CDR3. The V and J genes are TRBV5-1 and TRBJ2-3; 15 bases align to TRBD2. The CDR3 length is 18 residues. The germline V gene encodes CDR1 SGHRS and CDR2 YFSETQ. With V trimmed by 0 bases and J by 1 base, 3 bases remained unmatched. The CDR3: CASSLGGLAGGRTDTQYF. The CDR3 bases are TGCGCCAGCAGCTTGGGGGGACTAGCGGGAGGCCGCACAGATACGCAGTATTTT. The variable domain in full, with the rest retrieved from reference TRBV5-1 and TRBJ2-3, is KAGVTQTPRYLIKTRGQQVTLSCSPISGHRSVSWYQQTPGQGLQFLFEYFSETQRNKGNFPGRFSGRQFSNSRSEMNVSTLELGDSALYLCASSLGGLAGGRTDTQYFGPGTRLTVL.

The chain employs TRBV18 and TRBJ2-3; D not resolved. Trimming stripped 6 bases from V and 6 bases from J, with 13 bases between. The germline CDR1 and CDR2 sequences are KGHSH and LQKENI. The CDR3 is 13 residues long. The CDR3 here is CASSPALADTQYF. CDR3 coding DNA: TGTGCCAGCTCCCCCGCGCTGGCGGATACGCAGTATTTT.

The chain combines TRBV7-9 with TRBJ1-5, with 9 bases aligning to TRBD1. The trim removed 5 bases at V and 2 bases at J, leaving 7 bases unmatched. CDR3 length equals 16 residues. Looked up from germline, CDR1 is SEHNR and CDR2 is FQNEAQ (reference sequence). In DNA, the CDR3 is TGTGCCAGCAGCCCACAGGGGGCGCTTGGCAATCAGCCCCAGCATTTT. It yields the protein CASSPQGALGNQPQHF.

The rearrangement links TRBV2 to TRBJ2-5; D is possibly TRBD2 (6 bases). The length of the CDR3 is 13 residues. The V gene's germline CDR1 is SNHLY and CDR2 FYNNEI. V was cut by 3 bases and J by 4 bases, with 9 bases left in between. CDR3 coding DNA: TGTGCCAGCAGTGAGGAGGGTCCAGAGACCCAGTACTTC. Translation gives CASSEEGPETQYF. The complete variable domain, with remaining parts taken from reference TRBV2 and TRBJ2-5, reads EPEVTQTPSHQVTQMGQEVILRCVPISNHLYFYWYRQILGQKVEFLVSFYNNEISEKSEIFDDQFSVERPDGSNFTLKIRSTKLEDSAMYFCASSEEGPETQYFGPGTRLLVL.

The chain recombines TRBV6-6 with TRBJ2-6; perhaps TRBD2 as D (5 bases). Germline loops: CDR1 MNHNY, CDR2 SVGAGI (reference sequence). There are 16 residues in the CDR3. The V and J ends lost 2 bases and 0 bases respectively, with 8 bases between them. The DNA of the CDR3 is TGTGCCAGCAGTTACAGCGGAAACTCTGGGGCCAACGTCCTGACTTTC. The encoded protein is CASSYSGNSGANVLTF.

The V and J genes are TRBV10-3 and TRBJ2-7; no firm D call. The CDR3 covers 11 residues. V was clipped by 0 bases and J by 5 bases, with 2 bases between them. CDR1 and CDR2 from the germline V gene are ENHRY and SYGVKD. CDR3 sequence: CAISESDEQYF. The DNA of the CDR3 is TGTGCCATCAGTGAGTCGGACGAGCAGTACTTC.

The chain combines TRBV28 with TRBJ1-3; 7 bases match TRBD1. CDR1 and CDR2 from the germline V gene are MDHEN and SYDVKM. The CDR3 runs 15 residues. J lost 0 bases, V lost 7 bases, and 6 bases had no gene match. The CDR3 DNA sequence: TGTGCCAGCATTCAGGGGGGGTTCTCTGGAAACACCATATATTTT. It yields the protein CASIQGGFSGNTIYF.

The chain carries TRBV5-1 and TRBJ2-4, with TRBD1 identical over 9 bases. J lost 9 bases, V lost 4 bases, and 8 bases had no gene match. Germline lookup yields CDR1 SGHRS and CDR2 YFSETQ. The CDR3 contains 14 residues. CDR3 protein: CASSPDRGFRIQYF. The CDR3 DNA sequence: TGCGCCAGCAGCCCGGACAGGGGTTTTCGCATTCAGTACTTC.

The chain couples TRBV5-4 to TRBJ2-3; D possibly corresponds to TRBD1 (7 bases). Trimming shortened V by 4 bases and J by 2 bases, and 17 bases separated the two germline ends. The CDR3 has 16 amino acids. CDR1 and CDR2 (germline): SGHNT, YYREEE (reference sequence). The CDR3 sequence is CASSQGGAGYTDTQYF. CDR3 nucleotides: TGTGCCAGCAGCCAGGGGGGAGCGGGCTACACAGATACGCAGTATTTT.

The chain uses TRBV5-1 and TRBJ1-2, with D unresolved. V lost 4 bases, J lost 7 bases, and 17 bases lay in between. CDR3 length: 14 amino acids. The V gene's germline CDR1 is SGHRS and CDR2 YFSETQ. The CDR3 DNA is TGCGCCAGCAGCCCGGACGGGTGGATGGGTGGCTACACCTTC. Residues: CASSPDGWMGGYTF.

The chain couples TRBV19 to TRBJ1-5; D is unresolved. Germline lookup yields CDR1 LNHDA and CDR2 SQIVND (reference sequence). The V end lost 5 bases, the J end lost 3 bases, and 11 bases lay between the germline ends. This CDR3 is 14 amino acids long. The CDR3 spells CASSPRDINQPQHF. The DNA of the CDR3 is TGTGCCAGTAGTCCGCGCGATATCAATCAGCCCCAGCATTTT.

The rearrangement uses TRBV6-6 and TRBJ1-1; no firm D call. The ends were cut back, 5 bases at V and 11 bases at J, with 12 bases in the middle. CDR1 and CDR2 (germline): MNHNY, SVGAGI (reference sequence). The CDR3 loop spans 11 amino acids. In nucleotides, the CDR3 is TGTGCCAGCAGTCCAGACACTGGGGCTTTCTTT. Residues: CASSPDTGAFF.

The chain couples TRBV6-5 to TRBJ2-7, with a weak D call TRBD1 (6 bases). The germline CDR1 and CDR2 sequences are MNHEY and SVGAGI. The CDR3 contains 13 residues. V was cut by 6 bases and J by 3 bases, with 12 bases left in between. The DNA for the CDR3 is TGTGCCAGCAGCCATGACAGGAGCTACGAGCAGTACTTC. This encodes CASSHDRSYEQYF.

The CDR3 region is CASWDRASYEQYF. The CDR3 bases are TGTGCCAGCTGGGACAGGGCCTCCTACGAGCAGTACTTC. The chain couples TRBV6-1 to TRBJ2-7; 9 nucleotides match TRBD1. This CDR3 spans 13 amino acids. Germline V lookup: CDR1 MNHNS, CDR2 SASEGT. Losses at the gene ends were 8 bases for V and 0 bases for J; bases not matched to a gene: 2.

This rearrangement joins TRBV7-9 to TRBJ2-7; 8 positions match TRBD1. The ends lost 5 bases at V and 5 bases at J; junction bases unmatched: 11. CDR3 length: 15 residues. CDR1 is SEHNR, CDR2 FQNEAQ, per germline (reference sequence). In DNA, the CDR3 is TGTGCCAGCAGCCGGACAGGGATCACCTTTCACGAGCAGTACTTC. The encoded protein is CASSRTGITFHEQYF.

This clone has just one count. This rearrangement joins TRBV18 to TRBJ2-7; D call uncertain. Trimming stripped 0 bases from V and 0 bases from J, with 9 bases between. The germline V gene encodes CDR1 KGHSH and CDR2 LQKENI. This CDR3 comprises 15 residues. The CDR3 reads CASSPPGSSSYEQYF. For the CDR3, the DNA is TGTGCCAGCTCACCACCGGGGTCCAGCTCCTACGAGCAGTACTTC.

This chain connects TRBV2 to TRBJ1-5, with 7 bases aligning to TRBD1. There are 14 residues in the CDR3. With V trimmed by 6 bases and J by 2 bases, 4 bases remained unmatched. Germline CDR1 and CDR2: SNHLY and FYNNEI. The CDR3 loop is CASSHDRGNQPQHF. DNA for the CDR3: TGTGCCAGCAGCCATGACAGGGGCAATCAGCCCCAGCATTTT. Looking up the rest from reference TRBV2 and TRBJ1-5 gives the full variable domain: EPEVTQTPSHQVTQMGQEVILRCVPISNHLYFYWYRQILGQKVEFLVSFYNNEISEKSEIFDDQFSVERPDGSNFTLKIRSTKLEDSAMYFCASSHDRGNQPQHFGDGTRLSIL.

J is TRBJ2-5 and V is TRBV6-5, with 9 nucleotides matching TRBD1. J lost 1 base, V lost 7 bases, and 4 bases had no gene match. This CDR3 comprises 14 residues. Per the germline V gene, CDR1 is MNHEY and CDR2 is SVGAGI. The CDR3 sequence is CASTRTGVQETQYF. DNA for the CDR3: TGTGCCAGCACGCGGACAGGGGTCCAAGAGACCCAGTACTTC.

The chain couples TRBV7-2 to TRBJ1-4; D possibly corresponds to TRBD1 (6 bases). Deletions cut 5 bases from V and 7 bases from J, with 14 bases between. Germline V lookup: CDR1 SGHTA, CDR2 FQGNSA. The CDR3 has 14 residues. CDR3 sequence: CASSRQVRGEKLFF. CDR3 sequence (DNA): TGTGCCAGCAGCCGACAGGTGCGGGGTGAAAAACTGTTTTTT.

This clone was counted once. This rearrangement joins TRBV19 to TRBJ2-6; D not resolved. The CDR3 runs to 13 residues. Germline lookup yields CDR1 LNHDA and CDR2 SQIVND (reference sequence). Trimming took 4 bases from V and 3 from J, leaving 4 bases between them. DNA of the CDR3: TGTGCCAGTAGTAAATATGGGGCCAACGTCCTGACTTTC. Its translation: CASSKYGANVLTF.